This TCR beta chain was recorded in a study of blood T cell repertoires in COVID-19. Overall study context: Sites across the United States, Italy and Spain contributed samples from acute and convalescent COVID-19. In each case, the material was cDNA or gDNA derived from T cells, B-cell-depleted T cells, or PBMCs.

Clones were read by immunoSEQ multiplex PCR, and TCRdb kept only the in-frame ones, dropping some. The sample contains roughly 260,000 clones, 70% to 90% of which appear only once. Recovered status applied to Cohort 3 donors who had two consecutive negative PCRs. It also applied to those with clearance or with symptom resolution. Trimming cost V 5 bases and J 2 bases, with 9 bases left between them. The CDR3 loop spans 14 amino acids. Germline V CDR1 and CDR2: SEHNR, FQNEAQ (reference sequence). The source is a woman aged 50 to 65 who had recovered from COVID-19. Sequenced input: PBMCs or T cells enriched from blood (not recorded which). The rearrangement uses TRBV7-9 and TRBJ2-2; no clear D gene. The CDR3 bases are TGTGCCAGCAGCCCGCGCGCTAACACCGGGGAGCTGTTTTTT. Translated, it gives CASSPRANTGELFF.